Only one count was recorded for the clone carrying this TCR beta chain. The junction differs from germline at one of its ends, possibly a read error. PCR employed 60 Vbeta and 13 Jbeta primers. This table comes from immunoSEQ multiplex PCR, and its TCRdb copy is limited to in-frame clones, with some not included. This table holds roughly 190,000 clones, 85% to 90% found once. CDR3 length equals 11 residues. Per the germline V gene, CDR1 is SEHNR and CDR2 is FQNEAQ (reference sequence). The data were obtained in a study of cytomegalovirus exposure and HLA in healthy donors. The chain joins TRBV7-9 to TRBJ2-7; tentative D call: TRBD2 (5 bases). Sequenced sample: PBMCs. This TCR was recovered from a man aged 25 to 45 in good health and CMV-seronegative. Here the CDR3 reads CSSSLERQQYF. The CDR3 nucleotides read TGTTCCAGCAGCTTAGAGCGGCAGCAGTACTTC.